One T cell receptor (beta chain) is described in this entry. No antigen is known for it. A read error may explain this, as a much larger clone is one base away. The germline V gene has CDR1 SGHDN and CDR2 FVKESK. The V segment lost 6 bases and the J segment 11 bases; nucleotides outside the gene matches: 12. The CDR3 is 15 amino acids. This entry comes from a study of breast tumors, draining lymph nodes, adjacent tissues. Study-wide results and limits: Compared with lymph nodes, tumors were less diverse; compared with nontumor tissue, more.

The lymph nodes were axillary draining lymph nodes from breast cancer patients. Via MiXCR, TCRdb re-called the multiplex PCR reads, giving one row per CDR3 protein. The sample shows about 140,000 distinct CDR3 sequences, about 22% of them seen only once. The receptor was derived from a female donor with breast cancer. Some clones in this sample may be carry-over from other donors' samples. J is TRBJ1-6 and V is TRBV14, with 8 bases that match TRBD1. Sequenced input: axillary lymph node tissue. DNA for the CDR3: TGTGCCAGCAGTTACCAGGGGGCCAGGAATCCACCCCTCCACTTT. Its translation is CASSYQGARNPPLHF.